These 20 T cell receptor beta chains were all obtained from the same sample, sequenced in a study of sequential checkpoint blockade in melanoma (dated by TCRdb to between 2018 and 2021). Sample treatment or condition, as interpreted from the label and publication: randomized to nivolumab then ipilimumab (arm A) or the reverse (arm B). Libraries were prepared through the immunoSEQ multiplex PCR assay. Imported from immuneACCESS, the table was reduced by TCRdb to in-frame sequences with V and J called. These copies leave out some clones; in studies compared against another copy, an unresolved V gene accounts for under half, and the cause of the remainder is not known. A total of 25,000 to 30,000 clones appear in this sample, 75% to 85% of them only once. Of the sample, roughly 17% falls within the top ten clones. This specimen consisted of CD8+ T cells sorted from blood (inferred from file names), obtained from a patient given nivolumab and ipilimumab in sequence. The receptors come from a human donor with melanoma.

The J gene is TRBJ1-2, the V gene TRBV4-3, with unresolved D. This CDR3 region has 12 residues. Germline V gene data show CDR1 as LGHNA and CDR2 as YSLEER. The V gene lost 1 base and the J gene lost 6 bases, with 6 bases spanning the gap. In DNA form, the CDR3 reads TGCGCCAGCAGCCAAGCCGGAGATGGCTACACCTTC. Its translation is CASSQAGDGYTF.

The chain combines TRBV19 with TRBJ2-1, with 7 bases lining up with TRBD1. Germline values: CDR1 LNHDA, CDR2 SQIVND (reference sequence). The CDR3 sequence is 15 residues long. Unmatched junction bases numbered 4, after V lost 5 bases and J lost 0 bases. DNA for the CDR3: TGTGCCAGTAGTTACCGGGACAGCTCCTACAATGAGCAGTTCTTC. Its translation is CASSYRDSSYNEQFF.

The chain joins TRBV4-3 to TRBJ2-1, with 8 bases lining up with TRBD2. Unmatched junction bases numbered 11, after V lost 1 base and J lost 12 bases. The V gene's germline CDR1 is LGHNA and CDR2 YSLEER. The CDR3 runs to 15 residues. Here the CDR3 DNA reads TGCGCCAGCAGCCAAGGTCCTGGACTAGCAGGAGTGCAGTTCTTC. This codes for CASSQGPGLAGVQFF.

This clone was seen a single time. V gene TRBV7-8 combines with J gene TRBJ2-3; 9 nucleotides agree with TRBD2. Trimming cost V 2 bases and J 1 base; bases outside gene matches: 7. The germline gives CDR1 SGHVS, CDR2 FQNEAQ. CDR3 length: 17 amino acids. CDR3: CASSLLPSGTGTDTQYF. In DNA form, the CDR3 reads TGTGCCAGCAGCTTATTGCCTAGCGGGACGGGCACAGATACGCAGTATTTT.

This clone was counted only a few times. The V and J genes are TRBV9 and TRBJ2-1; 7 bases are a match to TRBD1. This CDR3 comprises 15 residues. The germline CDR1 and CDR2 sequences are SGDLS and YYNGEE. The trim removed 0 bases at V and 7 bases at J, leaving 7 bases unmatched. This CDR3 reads CASSVGYRGLNEQFF. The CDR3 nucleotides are TGTGCCAGCAGCGTAGGCTACAGGGGCTTGAATGAGCAGTTCTTC.

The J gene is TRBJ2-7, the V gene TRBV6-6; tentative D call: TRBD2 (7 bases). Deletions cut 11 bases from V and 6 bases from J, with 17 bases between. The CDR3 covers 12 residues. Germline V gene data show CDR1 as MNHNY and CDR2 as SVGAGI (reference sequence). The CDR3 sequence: CAAGAGATEQYF. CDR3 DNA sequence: TGTGCCGCGGGGGCAGGGGCTACCGAGCAGTACTTC.

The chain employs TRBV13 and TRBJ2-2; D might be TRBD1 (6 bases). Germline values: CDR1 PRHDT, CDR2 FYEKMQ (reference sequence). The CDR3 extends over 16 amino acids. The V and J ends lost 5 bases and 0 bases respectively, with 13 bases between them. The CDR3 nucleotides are TGTGCCAGCAGCACCCGGACAGCCGCGAACACCGGGGAGCTGTTTTTT. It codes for CASSTRTAANTGELFF.

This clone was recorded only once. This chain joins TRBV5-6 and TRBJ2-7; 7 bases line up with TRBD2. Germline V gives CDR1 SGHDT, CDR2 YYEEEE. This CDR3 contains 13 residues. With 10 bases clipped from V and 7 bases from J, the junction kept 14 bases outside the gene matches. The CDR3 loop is CAGTWGGSGEQYF. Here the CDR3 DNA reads TGTGCCGGCACGTGGGGGGGTTCTGGGGAGCAGTACTTC.

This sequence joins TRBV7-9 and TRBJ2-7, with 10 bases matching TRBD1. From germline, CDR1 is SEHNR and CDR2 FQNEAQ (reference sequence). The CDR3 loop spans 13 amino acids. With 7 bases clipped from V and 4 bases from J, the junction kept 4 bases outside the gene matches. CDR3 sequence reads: CASKGDRGYEQYF. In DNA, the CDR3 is TGTGCCAGCAAGGGGGACAGGGGATACGAGCAGTACTTC.

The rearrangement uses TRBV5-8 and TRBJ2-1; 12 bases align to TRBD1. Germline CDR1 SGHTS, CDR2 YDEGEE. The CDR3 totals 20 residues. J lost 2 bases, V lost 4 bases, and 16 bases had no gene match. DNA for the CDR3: TGTGCCAGCAGCCCACGGGGGGGGACAGGGGGCGGTAGGGCCTACAATGAGCAGTTCTTC. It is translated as CASSPRGGTGGGRAYNEQFF.

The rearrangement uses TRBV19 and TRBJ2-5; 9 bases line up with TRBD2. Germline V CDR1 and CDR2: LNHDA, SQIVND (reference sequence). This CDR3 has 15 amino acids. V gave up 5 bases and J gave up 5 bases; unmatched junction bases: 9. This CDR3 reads CASSPQGTSIETQYF. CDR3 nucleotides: TGTGCCAGTAGTCCCCAAGGGACTAGCATCGAGACCCAGTACTTC.

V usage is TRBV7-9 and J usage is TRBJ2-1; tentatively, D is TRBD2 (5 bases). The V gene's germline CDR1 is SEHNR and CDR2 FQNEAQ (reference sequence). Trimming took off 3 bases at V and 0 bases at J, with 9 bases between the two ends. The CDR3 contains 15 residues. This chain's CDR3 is CASSFRGSSYNEQFF. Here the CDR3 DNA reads TGTGCCAGCAGCTTCAGAGGGTCCTCCTACAATGAGCAGTTCTTC. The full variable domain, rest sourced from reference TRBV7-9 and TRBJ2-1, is DTGVSQNPRHKITKRGQNVTFRCDPISEHNRLYWYRQTLGQGPEFLTYFQNEAQLEKSRLLSDRFSAERPKGSFSTLEIQRTEQGDSAMYLCASSFRGSSYNEQFFGPGTRLTVL.

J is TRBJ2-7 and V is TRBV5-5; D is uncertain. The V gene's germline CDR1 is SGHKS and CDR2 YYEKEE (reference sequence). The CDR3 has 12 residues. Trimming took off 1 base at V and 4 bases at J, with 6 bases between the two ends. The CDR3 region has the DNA TGTGCCAGCAGCTTGTCAGGTTACGAGCAGTACTTC. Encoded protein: CASSLSGYEQYF.

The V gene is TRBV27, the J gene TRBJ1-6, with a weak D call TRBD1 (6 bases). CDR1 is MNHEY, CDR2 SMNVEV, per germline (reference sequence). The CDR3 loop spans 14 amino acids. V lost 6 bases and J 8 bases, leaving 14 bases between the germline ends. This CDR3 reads CASSPRGAYSPLHF. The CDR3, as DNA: TGTGCCAGCAGCCCCCGGGGGGCCTATTCACCCCTCCACTTT.

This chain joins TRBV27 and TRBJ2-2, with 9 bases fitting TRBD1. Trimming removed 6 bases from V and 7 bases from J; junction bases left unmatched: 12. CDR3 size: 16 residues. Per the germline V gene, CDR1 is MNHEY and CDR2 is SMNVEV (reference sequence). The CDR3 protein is CASSLITGGADGELFF. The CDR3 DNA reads TGTGCCAGCAGCCTAATAACAGGGGGCGCAGACGGGGAGCTGTTTTTT.

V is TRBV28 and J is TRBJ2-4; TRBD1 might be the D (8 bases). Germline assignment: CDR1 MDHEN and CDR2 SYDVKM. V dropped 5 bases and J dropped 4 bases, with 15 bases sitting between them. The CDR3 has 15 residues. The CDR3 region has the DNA TGTGCCAGCAGTACGACAGGGGAGGGGAAAAACATTCAGTACTTC. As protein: CASSTTGEGKNIQYF.

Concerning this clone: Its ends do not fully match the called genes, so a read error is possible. CDR3 in DNA: TGTGCCGGCAGCGTAGCGGGAACCACCTACGAGCAGTACTTC. Amino acid sequence: CAGSVAGTTYEQYF. The chain links TRBV9 to TRBJ2-7, with TRBD2 matching 8 bases. This CDR3 contains 14 residues. Germline-derived CDR1 and CDR2 are SGDLS and YYNGEE.

Here the CDR3 DNA reads TGCAGCGTTGAGGGGGCTAGCGGGGGCCTTAACAATGAGCAGTTCTTC. Protein sequence: CSVEGASGGLNNEQFF. The chain joins TRBV29-1 to TRBJ2-1; 10 positions agree with TRBD2. CDR3 size: 16 residues. The germline V gene encodes CDR1 SQVTM and CDR2 ANQGSEA. V lost 3 bases to trimming and J lost 5 bases; unmatched junction nucleotides: 10.

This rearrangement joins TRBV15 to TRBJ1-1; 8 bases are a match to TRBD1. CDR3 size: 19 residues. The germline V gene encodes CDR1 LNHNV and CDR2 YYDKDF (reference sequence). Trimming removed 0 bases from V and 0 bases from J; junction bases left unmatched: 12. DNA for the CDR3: TGTGCCACCAGCAGAGAGGGGGGCAGGGGGCGGAGAATGAACACTGAAGCTTTCTTT. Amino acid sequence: CATSREGGRGRRMNTEAFF.

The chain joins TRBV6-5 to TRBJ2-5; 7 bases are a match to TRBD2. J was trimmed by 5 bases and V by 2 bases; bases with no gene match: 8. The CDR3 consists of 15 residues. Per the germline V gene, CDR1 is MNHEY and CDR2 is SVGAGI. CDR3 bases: TGTGCCAGCAGTTACATGGCCGGGGGGTTGGAGACCCAGTACTTC. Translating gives CASSYMAGGLETQYF.